Following are 7 T cell receptor beta chains from one sample sequenced in a study of cytomegalovirus exposure and HLA in healthy donors. Use of 60 Vbeta and 13 Jbeta primers characterized the PCR. Produced via immunoSEQ multiplex PCR; TCRdb's table is partial and in-frame only. The sample holds roughly 180,000 clones, 9.5% seen once. Sequencing input: PBMCs. The receptors shown here come from a woman aged 25 to 39 in good health and CMV-seropositive.

V usage is TRBV10-1 and J usage is TRBJ1-1; D remains ambiguous. Germline-derived CDR1 and CDR2 are WNHNN and SYGVQD (reference sequence). CDR3 length: 13 amino acids. Deletions cut 3 bases from V and 3 bases from J, with 8 bases between. The chain's CDR3 is CASSDQSYTEAFF. The DNA of the CDR3 is TGCGCCAGCAGTGATCAGTCTTACACTGAAGCTTTCTTT.

This clone was recorded a few times. The chain employs TRBV27 and TRBJ2-1; TRBD2 aligns across 7 bases. Trimming at V came to 6 bases and at J to 2 bases, leaving 10 bases not matched to a gene. The CDR3 sequence is 16 residues long. Germline CDR1 MNHEY, CDR2 SMNVEV (reference sequence). The CDR3 sequence is CASRMGRGSAYNEQFF. In DNA, the CDR3 is TGTGCCAGCAGGATGGGGAGGGGTAGCGCCTACAATGAGCAGTTCTTC.

Only a few counts were recorded for this clone. The chain links TRBV19 to TRBJ2-7, with TRBD1 matching 10 bases. The CDR3 runs to 15 residues. The germline gives CDR1 LNHDA, CDR2 SQIVND (reference sequence). V lost 3 bases and J lost 2; bases outside the gene matches: 4. In nucleotides, the CDR3 is TGTGCCAGTAGTATGGGGGACAGGGGACCCTACGAGCAGTACTTC. It specifies CASSMGDRGPYEQYF.

The rearrangement links TRBV27 to TRBJ2-7; TRBD1 matches at 12 bases. CDR1 is MNHEY and CDR2 is SMNVEV in the germline V gene (reference sequence). V lost 6 bases, J lost 5 bases, and 5 bases stayed unmatched. The CDR3 contains 14 residues. CDR3: CASRGTGGLHEQYF. The DNA for the CDR3 is TGTGCCAGCAGAGGGACAGGGGGCCTCCACGAGCAGTACTTC.

The chain has TRBV2 and TRBJ2-1; TRBD2 matches 10 bases. The CDR3 covers 16 residues. The V and J ends lost 7 bases and 2 bases, in that order; junction bases with no gene match: 8. Germline V lookup: CDR1 SNHLY, CDR2 FYNNEI. The CDR3 region has the DNA TGTGCCAGCAACCAAGCGGGAGGGAAAACCTACAATGAGCAGTTCTTC. Translating gives CASNQAGGKTYNEQFF.

This clone has a handful of counts. In DNA, the CDR3 is TGTGCCACCAAGACTGGACAGACAACTAATGAAAAACTGTTTTTT. It specifies CATKTGQTTNEKLFF. The genes are TRBV6-5 and TRBJ1-4, with a possible D match to TRBD1 (6 bases). There are 15 residues in the CDR3. Germline V gene sequence: CDR1 MNHEY, CDR2 SVGAGI. V was shortened by 10 bases and J by 0 bases, with 15 bases between the two germline ends.

Only a few counts were recorded for this clone. The chain recombines TRBV2 with TRBJ1-5, with D hard to call. Germline V gene sequence: CDR1 SNHLY, CDR2 FYNNEI. The length of the CDR3 is 14 residues. V was pared by 3 bases and J by 0 bases, with 6 bases between. The CDR3 DNA is TGTGCCAGCAGTGACCGGTATAGCAATCAGCCCCAGCATTTT. Its translation is CASSDRYSNQPQHF.